This TCR beta chain appears in the sequencing data of a study of CD8 T cells in ankylosing spondylitis. The study's findings and limits: What seemed typical of ankylosing spondylitis blood was a TCR beta motif built from roughly eight highly homologous variants. Matched ankylosing spondylitis synovial fluid reportedly showed significant enrichment of disease-linked clones. Earlier reports found some motif variants in synovial fluid and blood in reactive arthritis. CD8+ by phenotype, disease-linked clones were relatively rare in peripheral blood.

Making the TCR beta libraries involved quantitative 5'-RACE with molecular barcodes. TCRdb reanalysed the 5' RACE reads using MiXCR and keeps one entry per CDR3 protein. The sample includes 450,000 or so distinct CDR3 sequences, 25% to 30% of them seen just once. The CDR3 consists of 14 residues. Germline V gene lookup returns CDR1 SGHTA and CDR2 FQGNSA. V dropped 0 bases and J dropped 2 bases, with 5 bases sitting between them. This clonotype was observed a handful of times. Its antigen is not known. V gene TRBV7-2 combines with J gene TRBJ2-1; no clear D. The source material was blood, either unsorted or a sorted T cell fraction (not recorded which). The sequence was obtained from a male donor with ankylosing spondylitis. Here the CDR3 reads CASSLAWPYNEQFF. The CDR3 DNA sequence: TGTGCCAGCAGCTTAGCGTGGCCCTACAATGAGCAGTTCTTC.